This TCR beta chain was captured by sequencing in a study of blood T cell repertoires in COVID-19. Study-wide background: The analysed material was cDNA or gDNA that came from T cells, B-cell-depleted T cells, or PBMCs.

Clones were read by immunoSEQ multiplex PCR, and TCRdb kept only the in-frame ones, dropping some. The sample includes about 180,000 clones, around 90% of them seen just once. The CDR3 runs to 13 residues. Germline V gene lookup returns CDR1 MNHEY and CDR2 SMNVEV (reference sequence). Deletions cut 5 bases from V and 7 bases from J, with 14 bases between. Participants were aged about 18 to 89 years, lived in some 23 US areas, and enrolled virtually. The sequence came from a woman aged 18-29 years who had recovered from COVID-19. The gene calls are TRBV27 and TRBJ1-1; D is perhaps TRBD1 (5 bases). The material sequenced was PBMCs or T cells enriched from blood (not recorded which). In DNA, the CDR3 is TGTGCCAGCAGTCAATCGGGGCGGGGTGAAGCTTTCTTT. Translation: CASSQSGRGEAFF.